This TCR beta chain originates from a study of control samples from healthy donors and cancer patients. The table came from immunoSEQ multiplex PCR; TCRdb's copy has only in-frame clones and leaves some out. The sample contains some 90,000 clones, about 89% of which appear only once. CDR3 size: 16 residues. V dropped 3 bases and J dropped 4; count of bases not matched to a gene: 12. Germline lookup yields CDR1 DFQATT and CDR2 SNEGSKA (reference sequence). The chain uses TRBV20-1 and TRBJ2-1; 7 bases map to TRBD2. This TCR was sampled from a woman aged 60-70 years in good health. The source material was blood. CDR3 coding DNA: TGCAGTGCTAGTTCTTCTGGCGGGAGTTTGTACAATGAGCAGTTCTTC. Its protein product is CSASSSGGSLYNEQFF.